The T cell receptor beta chain under discussion was sequenced for a study of cytomegalovirus exposure and HLA in healthy donors. Findings of the study overall: In a later analysis, a missense DCLRE1C variant was linked to TCR beta V- and J-gene trimming.

Each donor's status was that of a healthy bone marrow donor. Details on this clone: Its cognate antigen is unknown.

The CDR3 has 15 amino acids. Germline CDR1 is SGHAT and CDR2 is FQNNGV. V shed 2 bases, J shed 4 bases, and the junction held 7 bases outside the gene matches. With 60 Vbeta and 13 Jbeta primers, the PCR was carried out. The assay was immunoSEQ multiplex PCR, and TCRdb's table has in-frame clones only and misses some. This table holds about 150,000 clones, about 80% found once. This TCR came from a woman aged 40 to 49 in good health and CMV-seronegative. The sequenced material came from PBMCs. The chain joins TRBV11-2 to TRBJ1-2; 7 nucleotides agree with TRBD1. CDR3 loop: CASSLRGGSSYGYTF. CDR3 DNA sequence: TGTGCCAGCAGCTTAAGAGGGGGCTCTAGCTATGGCTACACCTTC.